Below, 14 T cell receptor beta chains from the same sample are listed, as sequenced in a study of blood T cells in healthy people across ages. Alongside a J-beta primer mix, a sample-barcoded 5' primer served in a second PCR lasting roughly 6 to 12 cycles. TCRdb passed the 5' RACE reads through MiXCR, listing each CDR3 protein once. The profile shows over 600,000 distinct CDR3 sequences, 45% to 70% of them singletons. The specimen was blood. The receptors derive from a man aged 40-49 years in good health.

The chain couples TRBV7-2 to TRBJ2-3; D unresolved. The length of the CDR3 is 14 residues. Deletions cut 3 bases from V and 1 base from J, with 8 bases between. The V gene's germline CDR1 is SGHTA and CDR2 FQGNSA. CDR3: CASSFNPGTDTQYF. Written as DNA, the CDR3 is TGTGCCAGCAGCTTTAATCCAGGCACAGATACGCAGTATTTT.

This clonotype has only a few counts. V gene TRBV7-2 combines with J gene TRBJ2-5, with D possibly matching TRBD2 (5 bases). The V gene's germline CDR1 is SGHTA and CDR2 FQGNSA. V was cut by 5 bases and J by 3 bases, with 13 bases left in between. The CDR3 sequence is 14 residues long. For the CDR3, the DNA is TGTGCCAGCAGCCCCGATGCCGGGGAAGAGACCCAGTACTTC. It is translated as CASSPDAGEETQYF.

V usage is TRBV27 and J usage is TRBJ2-3; D remains unclear. CDR1 is MNHEY and CDR2 is SMNVEV in the germline V gene (reference sequence). V was shortened by 2 bases and J by 1 base, with 4 bases between the two germline ends. This CDR3 has 13 residues. The CDR3 nucleotides are TGTGCCAGCAGTTTAAAACGCACAGATACGCAGTATTTT. This sequence encodes CASSLKRTDTQYF.

Note on this clonotype: A much larger clone sits a single nucleotide away, making a read error possible. The genes are TRBV7-2 and TRBJ1-6; tentatively, D is TRBD1 (6 bases). CDR1 and CDR2 from the germline V gene are SGHTA and FQGNSA. The ends were cut back, 5 bases at V and 9 bases at J, with 17 bases in the middle. This CDR3 has 15 residues. Here the CDR3 DNA reads TGTGCCAGCAGCCCTCAAGGACAGTTTAGTTCACCCCTCCACTTT. Protein sequence: CASSPQGQFSSPLHF.

This chain connects TRBV24-1 to TRBJ1-5; possible D gene TRBD1, 5 bases. V lost 2 bases, J lost 3 bases, and 10 bases lay in between. Germline CDR1 reads KGHDR; CDR2 reads SFDVKD. The CDR3 extends over 15 amino acids. CDR3 nucleotides: TGTGCCACCAGTGATTCGACAGCAATCAATCAGCCCCAGCATTTT. As protein: CATSDSTAINQPQHF.

This clonotype was counted between two and nine times. CDR3 coding DNA: TGTGCCAGCAGTGGGCGCGGGTTCGGCTCTGGGGCCAACGTCCTGACTTTC. It is translated as CASSGRGFGSGANVLTF. The chain links TRBV25-1 to TRBJ2-6; possibly TRBD2 for D (5 bases). The V gene lost 4 bases and the J gene lost 0 bases, with 13 bases spanning the gap. The CDR3 extends over 17 amino acids. The V gene's germline CDR1 is MGHDK and CDR2 SYGVNS.

This clonotype was seen a handful of times. This chain joins TRBV4-2 and TRBJ2-5; no clear D gene. CDR1 LGHNA and CDR2 YNFKEQ come from the germline V gene. The CDR3 has 14 amino acids. The ends were cut back, 3 bases at V and 3 bases at J, with 11 bases in the middle. The CDR3 reads CASSQTWAEETQYF. The CDR3 DNA sequence: TGTGCCAGCAGCCAGACCTGGGCGGAAGAGACCCAGTACTTC.

On this clonotype itself: This clone may be a read error of a much larger clone one base away. This chain connects TRBV4-1 to TRBJ2-5; 7 bases fit TRBD2. The J call is doubtful: the DNA matches TRBJ2-7 better. The germline V gene has CDR1 MGHRA and CDR2 YSYEKL. The CDR3 has 13 amino acids. DNA of the CDR3: TGCGCCAGCAGCCAAGGGCGGGGGTGCGAGCAGTACTTC. It translates to CASSQGRGCEQYF.

The chain couples TRBV15 to TRBJ2-5; D remains unclear. V was clipped by 4 bases and J by 1 base, with 13 bases between them. The CDR3 has 15 amino acids. From germline, CDR1 is LNHNV and CDR2 YYDKDF (reference sequence). The CDR3 nucleotides are TGTGCCACCAGCAACATCGACACGTTCCAAGAGACCCAGTACTTC. Its translation: CATSNIDTFQETQYF.

To note about this clonotype: One junction end disagrees with the germline gene, perhaps due to a read error. As DNA, the CDR3 is TGTACCAGCAGCCCCCCAGAAGACACCTACGAGCAGTACTTC. Its translation is CTSSPPEDTYEQYF. The J gene is TRBJ2-7, the V gene TRBV5-6, with D unclear. Germline CDR1 and CDR2: SGHDT and YYEEEE. This CDR3 is 14 amino acids long.

The rearrangement uses TRBV7-9 and TRBJ1-2, with TRBD1 as a possible D gene (6 bases). The germline V gene encodes CDR1 SEHNR and CDR2 FQNEAQ (reference sequence). Trimming pared 2 bases from V and 8 bases from J, leaving 30 bases between. This CDR3 is built from 19 residues. CDR3 in amino acids: CASSLSVFRGGNAGRGYTF. CDR3 in DNA: TGTGCCAGCAGCTTATCGGTTTTTCGAGGGGGTAACGCGGGCCGGGGCTACACCTTC.

The chain combines TRBV29-1 with TRBJ2-7; 7 bases are a match to TRBD1. Germline V lookup: CDR1 SQVTM, CDR2 ANQGSEA. Trimming took 6 bases from V and 4 from J; bases not matched to a gene: 15. The CDR3 is 15 residues long. CDR3 protein: CSVKKQGTVGYEQYF. CDR3 DNA sequence: TGCAGCGTCAAGAAACAGGGGACCGTGGGGTACGAGCAGTACTTC.

A few counts support this clonotype. This chain uses TRBV4-2 with TRBJ2-7; a possible D gene is TRBD2 (6 bases). The CDR3 spans 15 residues. Germline CDR1 reads LGHNA; CDR2 reads YNFKEQ. The ends were cut back, 6 bases at V and 4 bases at J, with 19 bases in the middle. Written as DNA, the CDR3 is TGTGCCAGCAGTCCCCAGGAAGGTAGCGGATACGAGCAGTACTTC. This encodes CASSPQEGSGYEQYF.

The CDR3 here is CASSPVGGWNYGYTF. The CDR3 bases are TGTGCCAGCAGCCCAGTAGGGGGATGGAACTATGGCTACACCTTC. This sequence joins TRBV11-2 and TRBJ1-2; the D gene is possibly TRBD1 (6 bases). V lost 5 bases to trimming and J lost 2 bases, with 15 bases between them. The CDR3 consists of 15 residues. Germline assignment: CDR1 SGHAT and CDR2 FQNNGV.